These 3 T cell receptor beta chains originate from one sample sequenced in a study of immune heterogeneity within non-small cell lung tumors. Bulk tumor genomic DNA (around 640 ng per sample) served as template. Several biopsies per primary tumor, spaced far apart, were taken during surgery. Patients underwent curative surgery for untreated, newly diagnosed non-small cell lung cancer. Amplification of the TCR beta CDR3 was achieved through multiplex PCR with 32 V and 13 J primers. TCRdb processed the multiplex PCR reads anew with MiXCR; each CDR3 protein has one entry. This table has 9,500 to 12,000 distinct CDR3 sequences, around 21% appearing once. The specimen sequenced was lung tumor tissue. The receptors were gathered from a man in his sixties with non-small cell lung cancer.

In its sample, this clonotype was seen a few times. The chain employs TRBV3-1 and TRBJ2-3, with 11 nucleotides matching TRBD2. Germline trimming cut 4 bases from V and 1 base from J; bases unmatched to any gene: 1. The CDR3 length is 15 residues. In germline, CDR1 is LGHDT, CDR2 YNNKEL (reference sequence). The DNA of the CDR3 is TGTGCCAGCAGCCTGGGACTAGCGGGCACAGATACGCAGTATTTT. This gives the protein CASSLGLAGTDTQYF.

V is TRBV6-4 and J is TRBJ1-1; D might be TRBD1 (5 bases). The V end was cut by 9 bases, the J end by 0 bases, with 14 bases between. CDR1 is MRHNA and CDR2 is SNTAGT in the germline V gene. This CDR3 has 14 residues. The CDR3 spells CARQAQELNTEAFF. CDR3 DNA: TGTGCCAGACAGGCCCAAGAATTGAACACTGAAGCTTTCTTT.

In its sample, this clonotype is medium-sized (0.01 to 0.1%). In nucleotides, the CDR3 is TGCGCCAGCAGCCAAGCTCGGCTAGCGGGAGACTATGAGCAGTTCTTC. Encoded protein: CASSQARLAGDYEQFF. The chain has TRBV4-1 and TRBJ2-1; 10 bases are shared with TRBD2. This CDR3 is 16 amino acids long. Germline assignment: CDR1 MGHRA and CDR2 YSYEKL. The ends lost 1 base at V and 8 bases at J; junction bases unmatched: 8.